The sequence of this TCR beta chain was determined in a study of Graves' ophthalmopathy and Graves' hyperthyroidism. From RNA, the CDR3 regions of TCR beta chains were amplified and sequenced. After a first-round RT-PCR with HTBI primers, a second-round multiplex PCR was run. Using its own MiXCR run on the multiplex PCR reads, TCRdb lists one record per CDR3 protein. The data show about 700,000 distinct CDR3 sequences, 40% seen once. The source material was peripheral blood. The sequence was obtained from an adult man with Graves' ophthalmopathy.

The chain's CDR3 is CASIFGRDTGELFF. The CDR3 nucleotides read TGTGCCAGCATTTTTGGGCGGGATACCGGGGAGCTGTTTTTT. This chain joins TRBV7-9 and TRBJ2-2, with a possible D match to TRBD2 (6 bases). The ends were cut back, 7 bases at V and 5 bases at J, with 14 bases in the middle. The germline gives CDR1 SEHNR, CDR2 FQNEAQ (reference sequence). The CDR3 contains 14 residues.